The entry below gives a single T cell receptor beta chain sequence along with its context. The antigen this receptor binds is unknown. No much larger clone exists at a distance of one base, and base qualities are not known. What the time point label conveys for this sample: baseline before first vaccination. The vaccinee samples were drawn from two UK trials, COV001 and COV002, one of which was a single-blind randomized controlled phase 2/3 trial testing AZD1222 (ChAdOx1 nCoV-19) in healthy adults. For TCRbeta chain sequencing, PBMC samples were collected from trial participants at day 0 and at day 28 after the second dose. The CDR3 regions of human TCRbeta chains were analyzed by immunosequencing. As for how the authors treated the data: TCRs in the repertoires were matched against a reference library of SARS-CoV-2-specific TCRs that had been generated with the MIRA antigen-specificity platform. Breadth was defined as the fraction of unique TCRs that were SARS-CoV-2-associated, and depth was defined as the fraction of total T cells that were SARS-CoV-2-associated. Using the MIRA data, each spike-specific TCR was mapped to the spike region that the TCR reacts to and placed in a CD4 or CD8 class. Log10-transformed breadth and depth values were compared by one-way ANOVA with Sidak's multiple comparisons tests. TCRdb limited this immuneACCESS table to in-frame rearrangements with V and J called. A share of clones is missing; checked studies link under half to unresolved V genes, and the rest is unexplained. V and J calls and clone size are given by that table; D and trimming were obtained from the DNA. In this sample the table shows 120,000 or so clones, about 90% of which occur a single time. The ten biggest clones cover approximately 1% of the sample.

The data stem from a study of T cell responses to AZD1222 COVID-19 vaccine (dated by TCRdb to the early 2020s). Notes on the research overall: AZD1222 recipients whose second dose came at about 4 weeks and those whose second dose came at about 12 weeks were combined into one group, since spike-specific TCR depth and breadth did not differ between the two schedules. A total of about 250 trial participants underwent TCR sequencing, of whom nearly 210 had received two doses of AZD1222 and around 25 had received two doses of the MenACWY control vaccine. Trial participants were enrolled by age into subgroups of 18-55, 56-69 and 70-plus years, and 148, 28 and 57 TCR-sequenced participants, respectively, were included in these subgroups.

The cysteine opens and the phenylalanine closes a CDR3 of 17 amino acids. The kept DNA is CDR3 alone, 51 bases in frame from the first base. Taken from the germline V gene, the CDR1 and CDR2 loops are KGHSH and LQKENI. V ends up 2 bases short and J 1 base short, with an unmatched junction base count of 7. General study outcomes and caveats: In the small 56-69-year group, the increase in depth fell short of significance, most likely because of low power. CD4 TCRs associated with the vaccine covered the entire spike protein, and the dominant responses were in regions 160-218 and 743-854. Reportedly, almost half of the unique spike-specific TCRs recognized epitopes lying outside the regions that are mutated in the B.1.351 and B.1.1.7 variants. Because no samples from the day 14 peak response were available, repertoires could be characterized only after the peak T cell response. Participants were mostly white British and included more females than males, and it was suggested by the authors that clonal diversity may have been underestimated. Conclusions about previously exposed vaccinees were limited because only 5 or 6 AZD1222 recipients were SARS-CoV-2 seropositive at baseline. Spike-specific TCR breadth and depth rose significantly after two AZD1222 doses compared with day 0 and with MenACWY recipients.

The receptor comes from an adult in good health. The specimen comprised peripheral blood, sampled on day 0 of AZD1222 vaccination. The V and J genes are TRBV18 and TRBJ2-7; the central 11 bases match TRBD2. The bases are TGTGCCAGCTCACCAAGGCCTCTAGCGGGAGGATCCTACGAGCAGTACTTC. The encoded protein is CASSPRPLAGGSYEQYF.